The present T cell receptor beta chain was sequenced within a study of T cells after yellow fever vaccination. Study-level information: When fractions had low cell numbers, they were prepared with SMART-Seq v4 Ultra Low Input.

This clonotype was seen ten or more times. Its antigen is unidentified. Trimming left V 7 bases short and J 0 bases short, with 5 bases between. The CDR3 length is 11 residues. Germline CDR1 DFQATT, CDR2 SNEGSKA (reference sequence). Study-wide findings and caveats: Secondary responses were weaker yet peaked faster, day 5 versus 15. At less than 97% for CD4 and approximately 88% for CD8, most primary-vaccination clones showed up again after the booster.

A universal primer site and UMIs were added as TCR cDNA was made by 5'RACE template switching. TCRdb processed the 5' RACE reads anew with MiXCR; each CDR3 protein has one entry. The table has around 230,000 distinct CDR3 sequences, about 7% seen once. The sequences come from CD4+ T cells sorted from PBMCs, collected on the day of the yellow fever booster vaccination. The chain carries TRBV20-1 and TRBJ2-3; D ambiguous. This receptor was identified in a man under 40 who received the YFV17D yellow fever vaccine. The CDR3 nucleotides read TGCAGTGGGGGAAGCACAGATACGCAGTATTTT. Protein product: CSGGSTDTQYF.